This record covers a single T cell receptor beta chain. Its specificity is not known. Blood sampling was done at baseline, cycle 4 day 1, and cycle 7 day 1. Clones were read by immunoSEQ multiplex PCR, and TCRdb kept only the in-frame ones, dropping some. The data hold about 73,000 clones, with approximately 90% observed a single time. There are 13 residues in the CDR3. The V end lost 3 bases, the J end lost 3 bases, and 11 bases lay between the germline ends. Germline CDR1 reads GTSNPN; CDR2 reads SVGIG (reference sequence). This sample is part of a study of OX40 agonist ivuxolimab in advanced cancers. The overall study: Three partial responders included one hepatocellular carcinoma patient and two cutaneous melanoma patients.

Study results and caveats: Antigen specificity was not determined for the expanded peripheral T cells.

The rearrangement joins TRBV30 to TRBJ1-1; D gene unclear. Sequenced here: CD4+ or CD8+ T cells sorted from blood, sampled in a trial of the OX40 agonist ivuxolimab. This TCR came from an adult with an advanced solid tumor such as melanoma, head and neck, liver or kidney cancer. CDR3 nucleotide sequence: TGTGCCTGGAGCAGCCAGGATTACACTGAAGCTTTCTTT. It yields the protein CAWSSQDYTEAFF.